This TCR beta chain comes out of a study of T cells in Graves' hyperthyroidism and ophthalmopathy (dated by TCRdb to about 2019). About the investigation overall: Peripheral blood was sampled at the time of initial diagnosis, prior to any treatment. The paper describes TCR Vbeta CDR3 sequencing of 120 to 150 peripheral blood samples, made up of 43 ophthalmopathy patients, approximately 76 hyperthyroidism patients and roughly 17 progressor patients. The 100 or so discovery patients were divided at random into training and test sets in a 7:3 ratio. Prospective prediction of ophthalmopathy was tested in an independent validation cohort of 18 to 20 hyperthyroidism patients and 17 patients who later progressed to ophthalmopathy. After blood sampling, hyperthyroidism patients were treated with methimazole at a starting dose of 30 mg daily, and ophthalmopathy patients were treated with high-dose intravenous methylprednisolone. To identify distinguishing TCR V-J signatures, a discovery cohort of 90 to 100 patients was used, comprising 43 with Graves' ophthalmopathy and around 60 with stable Graves' hyperthyroidism. The study also compared thyroid tissue and blood T-cell repertoires from 5 to 7 Graves' hyperthyroidism patients.

Summary of the overall study and its limitations: In validation, the model predicted progression to ophthalmopathy a median of roughly six months before onset, with approximately 70% sensitivity and roughly 77% specificity. Sample size was not statistically predetermined, and investigators were not blinded to group allocation. Most expanded thyroid clonotypes (frequency above 0.001) were also detected in blood, suggesting blood repertoires may reflect thyroid immune responses. A 13 V-J signature model separated ophthalmopathy from stable hyperthyroidism, with around 88% sensitivity and roughly 82% specificity in cross-validation and 80%/75% in testing.

Stable Graves' hyperthyroidism was defined as no progression to ophthalmopathy during 18 months of follow-up. Hyperthyroidism patients were aged 18 to 65 years and newly diagnosed, with disease duration of less than 2 months. Patients with uncontrolled infections, other autoimmune diseases, pregnancy or lactation were excluded. Diagnoses were based on clinical symptoms, serum thyroxine and TRAb, thyroid ultrasound and orbital computed tomography. Ficoll-Paque density gradient centrifugation was used to isolate PBMCs from about 9 ml of fresh peripheral blood. Total RNA was extracted with Trizol reagent, and quality was checked on an Agilent 2100 Bioanalyzer. The TCR beta CDR3 regions were amplified from RNA transcripts. A first-round RT-PCR of the TCR CDR3 used the HTBI primer set with the Qiagen OneStep RT-PCR kit. A second multiplex PCR round built the libraries, followed by size selection and purification. Sequencing of the libraries was done on an Illumina HiSeq2000 using paired-end 100 bp reads. In the paper's pipeline: SOAPnuke was used to process the raw data, throwing out any read that contained adapters or uncalled bases, had a mean Phred below 15, or lacked an exact constant-primer or identifier match. COPE v1.2.5 was used to merge the high-quality paired reads, and each unique nucleotide sequence was defined as a clonotype. Clonotypes were aligned to IMGT TRBV, TRBD and TRBJ reference segments using MiTCR v1.1. The analysis included only V-J combinations with a frequency above 0.0001, which together covered more than 98% of the repertoires. The TCS score was defined as F50 (clonal expansion) divided by E x V (chaos), with BLOSUM62-based TCRdist calculated between CDR3 peptides within each V-J. Welch's t-statistics and random forest reduced some 510 V-J features to about 13, which were used in a naive Bayes classifier (R e1071). The public reads were run again by TCRdb, first through fastp at Q25 and then through MiXCR, and only productive beta chains were kept. Every entry covers one CDR3 protein and lists the most common genes and DNA from its rows. The V and J calls shown here were made by TCRdb, not taken from the authors' results. This sample holds 360,000 or so distinct CDR3 sequences; about a fifth were observed only once. The ten largest make up around 3.6% of the sample.

In this sample, this clonotype turned up many times. Its target antigen remains unknown. No much larger clone exists at a distance of one base, and base qualities are not known. CDR1 and CDR2, looked up from the germline V gene (reference sequence), are LNHNV and YYDKDF. The CDR3 starts with the cysteine, ends with the phenylalanine, and has 18 residues. Of all the DNA, just the CDR3 is kept, 54 bases in frame from base 1. V loses 0 bases, J loses 0 bases, and the germline ends lie 18 bases apart. The receptor was isolated from a woman younger than 35 with Graves' hyperthyroidism. The chain is encoded by TRBV15 joined to TRBJ2-7; 6 matching bases give a weak D call of TRBD1. The sequencing input was blood. Here is the DNA: TGTGCCACCAGCAGAGATAGGGGTCGGACAGCCAGCTCCTACGAGCAGTACTTC. The resulting protein is CATSRDRGRTASSYEQYF.